Listed below are T cell receptor beta chains from one sample, sequenced in a study of spatial heterogeneity in lung cancer. TCRdb re-called the 5' RACE reads with MiXCR, one entry per CDR3 protein. The sample lists approximately 44,000 distinct CDR3 sequences; roughly 13% were seen once. Material: PBMCs, obtained at surgery. These receptors all stem from a male donor with early-stage non-small cell lung cancer. Both conserved end residues are part of each CDR3. D genes are given only for firm matches. Clone size is stated in some rows and not others, as once, few, many or a class when expanded.

clone_size j_call d_call v_call cdr3_aa cdr3_nt
. TRBJ1-3 TRBD1 TRBV19 CASRRQGEGNTIYF TGTGCCAGTAGACGACAGGGGGAAGGAAACACCATATATTTT
many TRBJ1-1 . TRBV5-1 CASSWGNGNTEAFF TGCGCCAGCAGCTGGGGCAATGGTAACACTGAAGCTTTCTTT
. TRBJ2-7 . TRBV27 CASSLLLAGQEWYF TGTGCCAGCAGTTTATTGTTAGCGGGACAGGAGTGGTACTTC
many TRBJ1-1 . TRBV12-3/TRBV12-4 CASSLGENTEAFF TGTGCCAGCAGTTTGGGAGAGAACACTGAAGCTTTCTTT
. TRBJ2-3 . TRBV12-3/TRBV12-4 CASSLDGIPDTQYF TGTGCCAGCAGTTTGGATGGGATTCCAGATACGCAGTATTTT
. TRBJ2-7 . TRBV5-1 CASSLGRSEQYF TGCGCCAGCAGCTTAGGGCGCAGCGAGCAGTACTTC
few TRBJ1-6 . TRBV28 CASSLYDRSPLHF TGTGCCAGCAGTCTCTACGACAGGTCACCCCTCCACTTT
. TRBJ2-3 . TRBV5-1 CASSLDSGGTDTQYF TGCGCCAGCAGCTTGGATAGTGGGGGGACGGATACGCAGTATTTT
many TRBJ1-4 . TRBV29-1 CSVRMGNEKLFF TGCAGCGTTCGAATGGGAAATGAAAAACTGTTTTTT
few TRBJ1-2 . TRBV2 CASSEYESGYTF TGTGCCAGCAGTGAGTACGAGTCTGGCTACACCTTC
. TRBJ2-1 . TRBV27 CASSSGTPYNEQFF TGTGCCAGCAGTTCCGGGACACCCTACAATGAGCAGTTCTTC
many TRBJ1-5 . TRBV6-1 CASRLVDSNQPQHF TGTGCCAGCAGACTAGTGGATAGCAATCAGCCCCAGCATTTT
. TRBJ1-1 . TRBV12-3/TRBV12-4 CASSLFRMNTEAFF TGTGCCAGCAGTTTATTTCGGATGAACACTGAAGCTTTCTTT
. TRBJ1-5 . TRBV19 CASSPWFKSNQPQHF TGTGCCAGTAGTCCTTGGTTCAAAAGCAATCAGCCCCAGCATTTT
. TRBJ1-4 TRBD1 TRBV3-1 CASSQEGQGEGKLFF TGTGCCAGCAGCCAAGAAGGACAGGGGGAGGGAAAACTGTTTTTT
. TRBJ1-5 . TRBV6-5 CASSKQGRDQPRHF TGTGCCAGCAGTAAACAGGGACGGGATCAGCCCCGGCATTTT
. TRBJ1-5 . TRBV9 CASSPEGYSNQPQHF TGTGCCAGCAGCCCCGAGGGGTATAGCAATCAGCCCCAGCATTTT
. TRBJ2-1 . TRBV27 CASSPSSGYEQFF TGTGCCAGCAGCCCATCATCTGGCTATGAGCAGTTCTTC
. TRBJ2-3 TRBD2 TRBV5-1 CASSLVVAGATDTQYF TGCGCCAGCAGCTTGGTAGTAGCGGGGGCCACAGATACGCAGTATTTT
once TRBJ2-3 TRBD2 TRBV20-1 CSAYSGSGTDTQYF TGCAGTGCTTATAGCGGGAGCGGCACAGATACGCAGTATTTT
. TRBJ1-1 . TRBV5-1 CASSLGTDSSTEAFF TGCGCCAGCAGCTTGGGGACAGATTCTAGCACTGAAGCTTTCTTT
. TRBJ2-5 . TRBV2 CASSVAVSQYF TGTGCCAGCAGTGTAGCAGTTAGCCAGTACTTC
few TRBJ2-4 TRBD1 TRBV20-1 CSAWRTGDPKNIQYF TGCAGTGCTTGGAGGACAGGGGATCCCAAAAACATTCAGTACTTC
. TRBJ1-2 . TRBV24-1 CATSREGYGYTF TGTGCCACCAGCCGGGAAGGCTATGGCTACACCTTC
. TRBJ2-7 TRBD1 TRBV18 CASSSQGDEQYF TGTGCCAGCTCATCACAGGGGGACGAGCAGTACTTC
many TRBJ2-2 TRBD2 TRBV12-3/TRBV12-4 CASSQGTSGRKGTGELFF TGTGCCAGCAGCCAAGGGACTAGCGGGAGGAAGGGCACCGGGGAGCTGTTTTTT
. TRBJ1-1 . TRBV5-1 CASSLMDRATEAFF TGCGCCAGCAGCTTGATGGACAGAGCTACTGAAGCTTTCTTT
many TRBJ2-1 TRBD1 TRBV5-1 CASSLAGQTNEQFF TGCGCCAGCAGCTTGGCGGGACAGACCAATGAGCAGTTCTTC
. TRBJ2-3 . TRBV3-1 CASSRSFTVATQYF TGTGCCAGCAGCCGAAGCTTCACTGTTGCCACGCAGTATTTT
. TRBJ1-1 TRBD1 TRBV7-9 CASSFQGVDTEAFF TGTGCCAGCAGCTTTCAGGGGGTGGACACTGAAGCTTTCTTT
few TRBJ1-2 . TRBV20-1 CSARGRQYGYTF TGCAGTGCTCGCGGGCGACAGTATGGCTACACCTTC
few TRBJ2-6 . TRBV5-5 CASSLGPRGANVLTF TGTGCCAGCAGCTTAGGACCTCGTGGGGCCAACGTCCTGACTTTC
few TRBJ1-1 . TRBV12-3/TRBV12-4 CASSFGGRDTEAFF TGTGCCAGCAGTTTTGGGGGGCGCGACACTGAAGCTTTCTTT
. TRBJ2-2 . TRBV21-1 CASSKASGCRELFF TGTGCCAGCAGCAAAGCCTCAGGCTGCAGGGAGCTGTTTTTT
few TRBJ2-2 TRBD1 TRBV12-3/TRBV12-4 CASGVQGATGELFF TGTGCCAGCGGTGTTCAGGGGGCGACCGGGGAGCTGTTTTTT
many TRBJ2-3 . TRBV6-5 CASRSEGDTQYF TGTGCCAGCAGATCGGAGGGGGATACGCAGTATTTT
. TRBJ2-3 TRBD2 TRBV4-1 CASSLRLAGARDTQYF TGCGCCAGCAGCCTACGACTAGCGGGGGCCCGAGATACGCAGTATTTT
few TRBJ1-5 . TRBV18 CASSQGVSNQPQHF TGTGCCAGCTCACAGGGGGTGAGCAATCAGCCCCAGCATTTT
many TRBJ1-1 . TRBV5-1 CASSLEPLGTEAFF TGCGCCAGCAGCTTGGAGCCACTGGGGACTGAAGCTTTCTTT
. TRBJ2-3 . TRBV5-6 CASSLEAGFTDTQYF TGTGCCAGCAGCTTGGAGGCGGGGTTCACAGATACGCAGTATTTT
few TRBJ2-7 . TRBV10-2 CASRIPSSYEQYF TGCGCCAGCAGGATCCCGAGCTCCTACGAGCAGTACTTC
few TRBJ2-1 TRBD2 TRBV7-2 CASSVTSGSGNEQFF TGTGCCAGCAGCGTAACTAGCGGGAGCGGTAATGAGCAGTTCTTC
many TRBJ1-2 . TRBV29-1 CSVESGARGYTF TGCAGCGTTGAATCGGGGGCGCGCGGCTACACCTTC
. TRBJ2-5 . TRBV5-1 CASSLEVGHQETQYF TGCGCCAGCAGCTTGGAGGTGGGGCACCAAGAGACCCAGTACTTC
few TRBJ2-3 TRBD2 TRBV5-6 CASSLASGSTDTQYF TGTGCCAGCAGCTTGGCTAGCGGGAGCACAGATACGCAGTATTTT